This T cell receptor beta chain is from a study of OX40 agonist ivuxolimab in advanced cancers. Assay used: immunoSEQ multiplex PCR; TCRdb lists only in-frame clones, some missing. Of 50,000 or so clones listed, around 86% are singletons. Findings of the study overall: Specificity for antigen went undetermined in the expanded peripheral T cells.

With respect to this clone: What it recognizes is unknown.

This TCR was recovered from an adult with an advanced solid tumor such as melanoma, head and neck, liver or kidney cancer. The material sequenced was CD4+ or CD8+ T cells sorted from blood, taken in a trial of the OX40 agonist ivuxolimab.

The CDR3 nucleotides are TGTGCCAGCAGTGAAGCGCCGGGGGGGCTCCCCACAGATACGCAGTATTTT. Residues: CASSEAPGGLPTDTQYF. The chain links TRBV6-1 to TRBJ2-3, with 8 nucleotides matching TRBD2. In germline, CDR1 is MNHNS, CDR2 SASEGT. V lost 0 bases to trimming and J lost 2 bases; unmatched junction nucleotides: 7. The CDR3 is 17 amino acids.